This T cell receptor (beta chain) appears in the sequencing data of a study of T cells after yellow fever vaccination. On this clonotype itself: Its antigen is unknown.

Trimming took 2 bases from V and 1 from J, leaving 5 bases between them. Germline assignment: CDR1 MGHRA and CDR2 YSYEKL. This CDR3 region has 13 residues. Template-switching 5'RACE yielded the TCR cDNA; a universal primer site and UMIs were added in the process. TCRdb used MiXCR to reprocess the 5' RACE reads, holding one entry per CDR3 protein. The sample contains around 350,000 distinct CDR3 sequences, 11% of which appear only once. Study-level points and caveats: In post-booster samples, most primary-vaccination clones reappeared (approximately 96% CD4, 70% to 90% CD8). CD4 and CD8 compartments shared a small share of clonotypes, likely from convergent recombination. Bulk-population clonotypes that are abundant could appear as contaminants in FACS-sorted repertoires.

Here the sequenced sample was PBMCs, taken on the day of the first yellow fever vaccination. This receptor was obtained from a man aged 18 to 29 who received the YFV17D yellow fever vaccine. The chain recombines TRBV4-1 with TRBJ1-1; D is unresolved. This chain's CDR3 is CASSQQRNTEAFF. The CDR3 bases are TGCGCCAGCAGCCAACAGAGGAACACTGAAGCTTTCTTT.